What follows are 27 T cell receptor beta chains derived from one specimen sequenced in a study of CD8 T cells in ankylosing spondylitis. MiXCR, run by TCRdb on the 5' RACE reads, gives a single entry per CDR3 protein. The sample has about 240,000 distinct CDR3 sequences, around 7.8% seen once; the top ten hold 6.5% to 7%. The sequenced material came from blood, either unsorted or a sorted T cell fraction (not recorded which). The receptors derive from a male donor with ankylosing spondylitis or in good health (not recorded which).

This clonotype was seen only a few times. This may be a read error: a much more frequent sequence differs by one nucleotide. This rearrangement joins TRBV6-2 or TRBV6-3 to TRBJ1-1; D is uncertain. Trimming stripped 2 bases from V and 1 base from J, with 5 bases between. Per the germline V gene, CDR1 is MNHEY and CDR2 is SVGEGT. This CDR3 is built from 13 residues. CDR3 in DNA: TGTGCCAGCAGTTACGTAGCGAACACTGAAGCTTTCTTT. This encodes CASSYVANTEAFF.

This clonotype occurred many times. The chain links TRBV10-3 to TRBJ1-2, with a tentative D call TRBD1 (6 bases). This CDR3 contains 11 residues. Germline CDR1 ENHRY, CDR2 SYGVKD. V lost 8 bases, J lost 7 bases, and 11 bases lay in between. The DNA of the CDR3 is TGTGCCATCGGGGGGGCACCTGGCTACACCTTC. This gives the protein CAIGGAPGYTF.

This clonotype was recorded many times. The genes are TRBV10-3 and TRBJ2-5; D might be TRBD2 (5 bases). The CDR3 is made up of 11 amino acids. V lost 10 bases and J lost 2, with 8 bases in between. Germline lookup yields CDR1 ENHRY and CDR2 SYGVKD. The CDR3 DNA reads TGTGCCACCGGCGGGCAAGAGACCCAGTACTTC. It is translated as CATGGQETQYF.

V is TRBV12-3 or TRBV12-4 and J is TRBJ2-5; the D gene could be TRBD1 or TRBD2 (5 bases each). The CDR3 spans 14 residues. V gave up 5 bases and J gave up 4 bases, with 14 bases separating them. The CDR3 bases are TGTGCCAGCAGTGCGGGCCCTGGGGGAGAGACCCAGTACTTC. Translating it yields CASSAGPGGETQYF.

This clonotype came up a few times. The chain joins TRBV30 to TRBJ1-1; D is unclear. This CDR3 has 13 amino acids. V was clipped by 4 bases and J by 4 bases, with 13 bases between them. Germline V lookup: CDR1 GTSNPN, CDR2 SVGIG (reference sequence). CDR3 loop: CAWTLQSATEAFF. For the CDR3, the DNA is TGTGCCTGGACCCTCCAAAGCGCCACTGAAGCTTTCTTT.

The gene calls are TRBV5-4 and TRBJ2-1; D gene uncertain. This CDR3 region has 15 residues. Trimming removed 4 bases from V and 10 bases from J, with 21 bases in between. Germline V gives CDR1 SGHNT, CDR2 YYREEE (reference sequence). This CDR3 is CASSPGGKFIGEQFF. The CDR3 DNA reads TGTGCCAGCAGCCCTGGTGGGAAATTTATAGGGGAGCAGTTCTTC.

This clonotype was seen at least ten times. The chain uses TRBV20-1 and TRBJ2-7, with no clear D. Trimming took 0 bases from V and 3 from J, leaving 12 bases between them. This CDR3 has 14 amino acids. The germline CDR1 and CDR2 sequences are DFQATT and SNEGSKA (reference sequence). The CDR3 nucleotides are TGCAGTGCTAGAGATCCAGAAACAGACTACGAGCAGTACTTC. Translation gives CSARDPETDYEQYF.

This clonotype has a count of ten or more. This chain joins TRBV5-1 and TRBJ2-7; 7 bases fit TRBD2. Germline assignment: CDR1 SGHRS and CDR2 YFSETQ. The ends lost 0 bases at V and 3 bases at J; junction bases unmatched: 6. This CDR3 has 15 residues. CDR3 region: CASSLASGNLYEQYF. The CDR3 bases are TGCGCCAGCAGCTTGGCCAGCGGGAACCTCTACGAGCAGTACTTC.

The chain joins TRBV12-3 or TRBV12-4 to TRBJ1-2, with a possible D match to TRBD1 (5 bases). The V and J ends lost 6 bases and 10 bases respectively, with 21 bases between them. The CDR3 runs 14 residues. CDR3 sequence reads: CASSPAGTPKAYTF. CDR3 bases: TGTGCCAGCAGCCCTGCCGGGACTCCCAAGGCCTACACCTTC.

This clonotype was picked up a small number of times. V gene TRBV19 combines with J gene TRBJ1-2; no definite D call. The CDR3 extends over 16 amino acids. Trimming stripped 5 bases from V and 5 bases from J, with 21 bases between. The germline V gene encodes CDR1 LNHDA and CDR2 SQIVND (reference sequence). The CDR3 is CASSSPDVRYLYGYTF. The CDR3 nucleotides read TGTGCCAGTAGTTCCCCCGATGTCCGTTACCTATATGGCTACACCTTC.

This clonotype was seen a handful of times. In DNA form, the CDR3 reads TGCGCCAGCAGTCCGGGACAGGGGACCGAGCAGTACTTC. Translation: CASSPGQGTEQYF. The rearrangement uses TRBV10-1 and TRBJ2-7; TRBD1 matches at 10 bases. The J segment lost 6 bases and the V segment lost 5 bases, leaving 4 bases of the junction unmatched. The germline V gene encodes CDR1 WNHNN and CDR2 SYGVQD (reference sequence). The CDR3 sequence is 13 residues long.

The table lists this clonotype with many counts. CDR3 nucleotides: TGCAGTGCGGGAGGAGTTGTTCCAGCCAAAAACATTCAGTACTTC. The encoded protein is CSAGGVVPAKNIQYF. This chain joins TRBV20-1 and TRBJ2-4; possible D gene TRBD2, 6 bases. V was cut by 6 bases and J by 0 bases, with 15 bases left in between. Germline V gene lookup returns CDR1 DFQATT and CDR2 SNEGSKA (reference sequence). This CDR3 contains 15 residues.

This clonotype was recorded at least ten times. The chain combines TRBV4-2 with TRBJ2-3, with D possibly being TRBD2 (6 bases). This CDR3 has 17 amino acids. Germline V gene sequence: CDR1 LGHNA, CDR2 YNFKEQ. V was pared by 3 bases and J by 0 bases, with 16 bases between. DNA for the CDR3: TGTGCCAGCAGCCAGTTCGGCCTGGAGGGGAGCACAGATACGCAGTATTTT. Translated, it gives CASSQFGLEGSTDTQYF.

This clonotype was counted ten times or more. The chain uses TRBV7-3 and TRBJ2-3; D not certain. The CDR3 length is 17 residues. Germline CDR1 reads SGHTA; CDR2 reads FQGTGA. V dropped 5 bases and J dropped 4 bases, with 22 bases sitting between them. CDR3 nucleotides: TGTGCCAGCAGCCAGTATACTGGCGTAAAGGTGCCAGATACGCAGTATTTT. It is translated as CASSQYTGVKVPDTQYF.

This clonotype was observed a handful of times. A much larger clone lies a single base off, so this may be a read error. This rearrangement joins TRBV10-3 to TRBJ1-3, with no clear D. The CDR3 loop spans 18 amino acids. CDR1 ENHRY and CDR2 SYGVKD come from the germline V gene. Trimming removed 6 bases from V and 0 bases from J, with 21 bases in between. CDR3 region: CAIRAYPPDVVSGNTIYF. CDR3 bases: TGTGCCATCAGGGCCTACCCTCCTGACGTTGTCTCTGGAAACACCATATATTTT.

Ten or more counts support this clonotype. This sequence joins TRBV5-6 and TRBJ1-6; no definite D call. Germline V gene sequence: CDR1 SGHDT, CDR2 YYEEEE. Between the trimmed V and J ends, which lost 3 bases and 10 bases, there was a span of 8 bases. This CDR3 contains 12 residues. The CDR3 spells CASSSRNSPLHF. The CDR3 DNA follows: TGTGCCAGCAGCTCCCGGAACTCACCCCTCCACTTT.

This sequence joins TRBV13 and TRBJ2-7; D not certain. This CDR3 is built from 15 residues. V lost 3 bases to trimming and J lost 3 bases, with 15 bases between them. Per the germline V gene, CDR1 is PRHDT and CDR2 is FYEKMQ (reference sequence). In nucleotides, the CDR3 is TGTGCCAGCAGCTTCGGGCACCTTTCTATCTACGAGCAGTACTTC. This gives the protein CASSFGHLSIYEQYF.

The V call is TRBV5-4, the J call TRBJ1-2, with D perhaps TRBD1 (6 bases). Between the trimmed V and J ends, which lost 2 bases and 4 bases, there was a span of 12 bases. Germline values: CDR1 SGHNT, CDR2 YYREEE (reference sequence). CDR3 length equals 14 residues. The CDR3 nucleotides are TGTGCCAGCAGCTTAGCGGGGGCAAGCTATGGCTACACCTTC. The encoded protein is CASSLAGASYGYTF.

The table lists this clonotype with many counts. The chain recombines TRBV10-3 with TRBJ2-2; 7 positions agree with TRBD1. With V trimmed by 4 bases and J by 6 bases, 8 bases remained unmatched. Per the germline V gene, CDR1 is ENHRY and CDR2 is SYGVKD. This CDR3 has 15 amino acids. The CDR3, as DNA: TGTGCCATCAGTGCTTCGACAGGGAAGCCCGGGGAGCTGTTTTTT. Protein product: CAISASTGKPGELFF.

This clonotype has a handful of counts. The chain recombines TRBV5-1 with TRBJ1-2, with D tentatively TRBD1 (5 bases). The CDR3 has 15 amino acids. Trimming took off 7 bases at V and 6 bases at J, with 22 bases between the two ends. Germline CDR1 reads SGHRS; CDR2 reads YFSETQ. For the CDR3, the DNA is TGCGCCAGCGGTCCTGGGACGGAACCTTCCCATGGCTACACCTTC. Its protein product is CASGPGTEPSHGYTF. The full variable domain, its missing parts supplied by reference TRBV5-1 and TRBJ1-2, is KAGVTQTPRYLIKTRGQQVTLSCSPISGHRSVSWYQQTPGQGLQFLFEYFSETQRNKGNFPGRFSGRQFSNSRSEMNVSTLELGDSALYLCASGPGTEPSHGYTFGSGTRLTVV.

This clonotype was seen at least ten times. The CDR3 spells CASSLGQGILYEQYF. The CDR3 DNA is TGTGCCAGCAGCTTGGGCCAGGGGATACTTTACGAGCAGTACTTC. This chain links TRBV13 with TRBJ2-7, with TRBD1 as a possible D gene (6 bases). Trimming shortened V by 3 bases and J by 4 bases, and 16 bases separated the two germline ends. Per the germline V gene, CDR1 is PRHDT and CDR2 is FYEKMQ (reference sequence). The CDR3 has 15 residues.

There are many counts of this clonotype. The chain carries TRBV28 and TRBJ1-1; TRBD1 is a possible D gene (5 bases). Germline V gene lookup returns CDR1 MDHEN and CDR2 SYDVKM. Deletions cut 5 bases from V and 1 base from J, with 11 bases between. This CDR3 comprises 14 residues. The CDR3 here is CASSLGEGNTEAFF. DNA of the CDR3: TGTGCCAGCAGTCTAGGGGAGGGGAACACTGAAGCTTTCTTT.

This clonotype was recorded at least ten times. The chain carries TRBV29-1 and TRBJ1-1, with no clear D. Germline V CDR1 and CDR2: SQVTM, ANQGSEA. The V and J ends lost 7 bases and 3 bases respectively, with 15 bases between them. The CDR3 is made up of 13 amino acids. CDR3 in DNA: TGCAGCGCGCTTCGTTGGGTCGACACTGAAGCTTTCTTT. Its protein is CSALRWVDTEAFF. Full variable domain (remainder filled in from reference TRBV29-1 and TRBJ1-1): SAVISQKPSRDICQRGTSLTIQCQVDSQVTMMFWYRQQPGQSLTLIATANQGSEATYESGFVIDKFPISRPNLTFSTLTVSNMSPEDSSIYLCSALRWVDTEAFFGQGTRLTVV.

This clonotype was found many times. The rearrangement joins TRBV27 to TRBJ2-3; D gene ambiguous. Per the germline V gene, CDR1 is MNHEY and CDR2 is SMNVEV (reference sequence). Trimming removed 2 bases from V and 7 bases from J, with 16 bases in between. The CDR3 runs to 15 residues. CDR3 DNA: TGTGCCAGCAGTTTAATGGGCAGGACGAGAAATACGCAGTATTTT. As protein: CASSLMGRTRNTQYF.

With regard to this clonotype: A read error may be the cause here, since a much bigger clone is one base away. This chain joins TRBV5-5 and TRBJ2-7; D is unresolved. Germline V gene sequence: CDR1 SGHKS, CDR2 YYEKEE (reference sequence). This CDR3 spans 13 amino acids. The CDR3 DNA sequence: TGTGCCAGCAGCTCACCTTCTATAGGCGAGCGGTACTTC. Its protein product is CASSSPSIGERYF.

This clonotype appeared many times. The chain is built from TRBV20-1 and TRBJ2-3, with TRBD2 matching over 13 bases. The CDR3 has 15 residues. The germline V gene encodes CDR1 DFQATT and CDR2 SNEGSKA (reference sequence). The V gene end was trimmed by 4 bases and the J gene end by 4 bases; junction bases not matched to a gene: 5. In nucleotides, the CDR3 is TGCAGTGCTACTGGGACTAGCGGGAAGGCAGATACGCAGTATTTT. Its protein is CSATGTSGKADTQYF.

This clonotype was seen repeatedly, ten times or more. This chain links TRBV10-3 with TRBJ1-1; 7 bases are shared with TRBD1. J lost 0 bases, V lost 11 bases, and 12 bases had no gene match. The CDR3 contains 15 residues. CDR1 ENHRY and CDR2 SYGVKD come from the germline V gene. Here the CDR3 reads CAATGEGHMNTEAFF. The CDR3 bases are TGTGCCGCAACAGGGGAAGGCCACATGAACACTGAAGCTTTCTTT.